This T cell receptor (beta chain) came from a study of OX40 agonist ivuxolimab in advanced cancers. Overall study findings and caveats: Antigen specificity of clonally expanded peripheral T cells was not established. Low clonal expansion, among the lowest seen, marked partial responders at 0.1-3.0 mg/kg.

This table comes from immunoSEQ multiplex PCR, and its TCRdb copy is limited to in-frame clones, with some not included. The table shows over 50,000 clones, with nearly 90% occurring only once. Trimming cost V 3 bases and J 7 bases; bases outside gene matches: 0. CDR1 and CDR2 (germline): SGHAT, FQNNGV. The CDR3 has 13 amino acids. Turning to this clone: The antigen is not known.

The sequence was collected from an adult with an advanced solid tumor such as melanoma, head and neck, liver or kidney cancer. The chain has TRBV11-2 and TRBJ1-6, with TRBD1 matching over 7 bases. The starting material was CD4+ or CD8+ T cells sorted from blood, obtained in a trial of the OX40 agonist ivuxolimab. CDR3 region: CASSLGQNSPLHF. Here the CDR3 DNA reads TGTGCCAGCAGCTTGGGACAGAATTCACCCCTCCACTTT.